In its sample, the clone carrying this T cell receptor (beta chain) was seen a few times. Unique molecular identifiers featured in each of the TCR beta cDNA libraries. TCRdb recomputed calls from the PCR reads with MiXCR, one row per CDR3 protein. The sample has about 820,000 distinct CDR3 sequences; roughly 58% are singletons. The data belong to a study of post-analysis software for immune sequencing data. The sequence derives from a girl aged 10 to 17 with multiple sclerosis. The source material was blood.

The CDR3 nucleotides are TGTGCCAGCAGTCCACCGGACAGCACTGAAGCTTTCTTT. Translation: CASSPPDSTEAFF. The chain recombines TRBV12-3 or TRBV12-4 with TRBJ1-1; TRBD1 is a possible D gene (6 bases). The CDR3 extends over 13 amino acids. Trimming removed 5 bases from V and 4 bases from J, with 11 bases in between.